A single sample is the source of the 17 T cell receptor beta chains below, sequenced in a study of OX40 agonist ivuxolimab in advanced cancers. Assay used: immunoSEQ multiplex PCR; TCRdb lists only in-frame clones, some missing. The sample lists about 76,000 clones, around nine tenths occurring once. The sample in question was CD4+ or CD8+ T cells sorted from blood, obtained in a trial of the OX40 agonist ivuxolimab. The receptors were gathered from an adult with an advanced solid tumor such as melanoma, head and neck, liver or kidney cancer.

The chain employs TRBV2 and TRBJ2-3, with no clear D. Trimming shortened V by 6 bases and J by 2 bases, and 12 bases separated the two germline ends. CDR3 length: 14 residues. Germline lookup yields CDR1 SNHLY and CDR2 FYNNEI. CDR3 sequence: CASREMLNTDTQYF. CDR3 DNA sequence: TGTGCCAGCAGGGAGATGCTGAACACAGATACGCAGTATTTT.

The J gene is TRBJ2-5, the V gene TRBV5-6; a possible D gene is TRBD1 (6 bases). The length of the CDR3 is 13 residues. Trimming shortened V by 5 bases and J by 5 bases, and 13 bases separated the two germline ends. Per the germline V gene, CDR1 is SGHDT and CDR2 is YYEEEE. In DNA form, the CDR3 reads TGTGCCAGCAGAGGCAGGGGAAGTGAGACCCAGTACTTC. Translating gives CASRGRGSETQYF.

The CDR3 spells CSVARGRGQETQYF. The CDR3 coding sequence is TGCAGCGTGGCCCGGGGGAGGGGCCAAGAGACCCAGTACTTC. This chain joins TRBV29-1 and TRBJ2-5, with TRBD2 identical over 7 bases. The CDR3 runs to 14 residues. J lost 1 base, V lost 6 bases, and 8 bases had no gene match. Germline-derived CDR1 and CDR2 are SQVTM and ANQGSEA.

This clone was seen only a few times. V and J are TRBV11-2 and TRBJ2-1; 10 bases agree with TRBD2. This CDR3 is 14 amino acids long. Germline lookup yields CDR1 SGHAT and CDR2 FQNNGV. J lost 12 bases, V lost 9 bases, and 14 bases had no gene match. The CDR3 loop is CASAPGLASLGQFF. CDR3 coding DNA: TGTGCCAGTGCTCCGGGACTAGCGAGTTTGGGGCAGTTCTTC.

V and J are TRBV6-1 and TRBJ1-5; D is possibly TRBD1 (5 bases). Per the germline V gene, CDR1 is MNHNS and CDR2 is SASEGT. This CDR3 has 17 amino acids. Trimming took off 4 bases at V and 7 bases at J, with 23 bases between the two ends. The CDR3 here is CASSALPGSALNQPQHF. The CDR3 DNA is TGTGCCAGCAGTGCACTTCCAGGGTCGGCCTTAAACCAGCCCCAGCATTTT.

The V and J genes are TRBV5-1 and TRBJ2-5; tentative D call: TRBD1 (5 bases). The CDR3 runs 13 residues. From germline, CDR1 is SGHRS and CDR2 YFSETQ. The ends were cut back, 4 bases at V and 7 bases at J, with 14 bases in the middle. This chain's CDR3 is CASSPDRVTTQYF. CDR3 nucleotides: TGCGCCAGCAGCCCCGACAGAGTCACGACCCAGTACTTC.

The chain combines TRBV29-1 with TRBJ2-7; 9 bases line up with TRBD1. V shed 4 bases, J shed 2 bases, and the junction held 3 bases outside the gene matches. The CDR3 runs to 13 residues. Germline CDR1 SQVTM, CDR2 ANQGSEA. CDR3 residues: CSVGDRGTYEQYF. DNA of the CDR3: TGCAGCGTTGGAGACAGGGGGACCTACGAGCAGTACTTC.

This clone has a handful of counts. The gene calls are TRBV19 and TRBJ1-2; no clear D. The CDR3 totals 15 residues. Germline V CDR1 and CDR2: LNHDA, SQIVND (reference sequence). Trimming stripped 6 bases from V and 7 bases from J, with 21 bases between. The CDR3 DNA reads as TGTGCCAGTAGCCCCTGGCCACCTAATGAGGGTGGCTACACCTTC. It yields the protein CASSPWPPNEGGYTF.

The chain has TRBV27 and TRBJ2-7; 7 bases are a match to TRBD1. The CDR3 spans 14 residues. The V gene end was trimmed by 5 bases and the J gene end by 2 bases; junction bases not matched to a gene: 6. Germline lookup yields CDR1 MNHEY and CDR2 SMNVEV (reference sequence). Here the CDR3 reads CASSRDRDAYEQYF. The DNA for the CDR3 is TGTGCCAGCAGTCGCGACAGGGACGCCTACGAGCAGTACTTC.

Turning to this clone: In the same sample, other DNA sequences code for this CDR3. This sequence joins TRBV18 and TRBJ2-3; 7 nucleotides match TRBD1. The CDR3 is 14 residues long. Germline loops: CDR1 KGHSH, CDR2 LQKENI. V was clipped by 0 bases and J by 3 bases; unmatched bases: 0. CDR3 residues: CASSPPRGTDTQYF. CDR3 DNA sequence: TGTGCCAGCTCACCACCCAGGGGGACAGATACGCAGTATTTT.

J is TRBJ2-3 and V is TRBV5-4, with 8 bases that match TRBD2. CDR3 size: 16 residues. V gave up 6 bases and J gave up 3 bases; unmatched junction bases: 12. Germline V CDR1 and CDR2: SGHNT, YYREEE (reference sequence). The CDR3 loop reads CASIQGSGSSTDTQYF. The DNA for the CDR3 is TGTGCCAGCATCCAAGGAAGCGGGAGCTCGACAGATACGCAGTATTTT.

CDR3 loop: CSADRGYGYTF. CDR3 sequence (DNA): TGCAGTGCTGACCGGGGCTATGGCTACACCTTC. This chain joins TRBV20-1 and TRBJ1-2; the D is unclear. This CDR3 region has 11 residues. With 5 bases removed from V and 4 bases from J, the gap between germline ends came to 8 bases. Germline CDR1 reads DFQATT; CDR2 reads SNEGSKA (reference sequence).

CDR3 coding DNA: TGTGCCAGCAGCCCGGTCGCGGAGCGAGGGACAGATACGCAGTATTTT. It translates to CASSPVAERGTDTQYF. The J gene is TRBJ2-3, the V gene TRBV5-4; a possible D gene is TRBD2 (5 bases). CDR1 and CDR2 (germline): SGHNT, YYREEE (reference sequence). Trimming removed 4 bases at V and 3 bases at J, with 18 bases between. The CDR3 extends over 16 amino acids. Drawing the rest from reference TRBV5-4 and TRBJ2-3, the complete variable domain is ETGVTQSPTHLIKTRGQQVTLRCSSQSGHNTVSWYQQALGQGPQFIFQYYREEENGRGNFPPRFSGLQFPNYSSELNVNALELDDSALYLCASSPVAERGTDTQYFGPGTRLTVL.

In its sample, this clone was seen once. The gene calls are TRBV28 and TRBJ2-7; 8 bases line up with TRBD1. The CDR3 is 15 residues long. The junction had 8 bases not matched to a gene; V was cut back by 5 bases and J by 2 bases. Germline assignment: CDR1 MDHEN and CDR2 SYDVKM. In DNA, the CDR3 is TGTGCCAGCAGTCAGGGGGCAGGGGTAACCTACGAGCAGTACTTC. Its translation is CASSQGAGVTYEQYF.

The chain uses TRBV7-6 and TRBJ2-5; TRBD1 aligns across 7 bases. Trimming cost V 7 bases and J 0 bases; bases outside gene matches: 8. The CDR3 sequence is 15 residues long. CDR1 is SGHVS, CDR2 FNYEAQ, per germline. The DNA for the CDR3 is TGTGCCAGCAACCCAACCGGGACAGACCAAGAGACCCAGTACTTC. It encodes CASNPTGTDQETQYF. Based on the CDR3 plus reference TRBV7-6 and TRBJ2-5, the full variable domain is GAGVSQSPRYKVTKRGQDVALRCDPISGHVSLYWYRQALGQGPEFLTYFNYEAQQDKSGLPNDRFSAERPEGSISTLTIQRTEQRDSAMYRCASNPTGTDQETQYFGPGTRLLVL.

This chain uses TRBV9 with TRBJ2-5; D unclear. V lost 4 bases to trimming and J lost 7 bases, with 17 bases between them. Germline CDR1 and CDR2: SGDLS and YYNGEE. The CDR3 sequence is 14 residues long. The CDR3 loop reads CASSPIGVRRTQYF. CDR3 DNA sequence: TGTGCCAGCAGCCCGATCGGAGTCCGGAGGACCCAGTACTTC.

The V and J genes are TRBV7-9 and TRBJ1-3, with 7 bases that match TRBD1. The CDR3 is 14 residues long. V lost 3 bases to trimming and J lost 8 bases; unmatched junction nucleotides: 7. Per the germline V gene, CDR1 is SEHNR and CDR2 is FQNEAQ (reference sequence). CDR3: CASSFYTGADTIYF. The CDR3 DNA reads as TGTGCCAGCAGCTTTTACACAGGGGCGGACACCATATATTTT.